This T cell receptor (beta chain) was captured in a study of T cells in localized non-small cell lung cancer. Broader study findings: In uninvolved adjacent lung, T cell clonality reached its highest value, exceeding tumor. Sequencing covered just one tumor region, so heterogeneity cannot be ruled out. Adjacent lung held a median roughly 60 of the top 100 tumor clones.

Clones were sequenced by immunoSEQ multiplex PCR, and TCRdb holds only the in-frame ones, with some missing. Seen here are 40,000 to 65,000 clones, around nine tenths observed once, and the top ten hold about 16%. This clone was found once. Antigen unknown. V gave up 4 bases and J gave up 2 bases, with 13 bases separating them. In germline, CDR1 is SGHDT, CDR2 YYEEEE. The CDR3 sequence is 15 residues long. The receptor was isolated from a female donor with stage II lung adenocarcinoma. Sample: PBMCs, taken before any cancer treatment. The rearrangement joins TRBV5-6 to TRBJ1-3; D remains ambiguous. The CDR3 nucleotides are TGTGCCAGCAGCACCCCACTTGGGCCTGGAAACACCATATATTTT. It specifies CASSTPLGPGNTIYF.